The 3 T cell receptor beta chains presented below share a single source sample, sequenced in a study of tumor-infiltrating lymphocytes in oesophageal squamous cell carcinoma. TCRdb called the PCR reads again in MiXCR, with one record for every CDR3 protein. This table holds 23,000 or so distinct CDR3 sequences, 30% to 40% found once. Sequenced material: esophageal tumor tissue. The receptors originated from a male donor with esophageal squamous cell carcinoma.

About this clonotype itself: A much larger clone lies one base from this, so it may be a read error. V usage is TRBV6-1 and J usage is TRBJ2-1; TRBD2 agrees at 8 bases. The J call may be mistaken, given a closer DNA end match to TRBJ2-7. Looked up from germline, CDR1 is MNHNS and CDR2 is SASEGT. The CDR3 has 14 amino acids. The CDR3 sequence: CASSSRGGTDEQYF. The DNA for the CDR3 is TGTGCCAGCAGTTCCCGGGGGGGGACGGATGAGCAGTACTTC.

There are many counts of this clonotype. The chain joins TRBV5-1 to TRBJ1-5; 8 bases are shared with TRBD1. The CDR3 has 14 residues. J lost 2 bases, V lost 5 bases, and 3 bases had no gene match. Germline lookup yields CDR1 SGHRS and CDR2 YFSETQ. The CDR3 DNA reads TGCGCCAGCAGGCCGGACAGGGGCAATCAGCCCCAGCATTTT. Translated: CASRPDRGNQPQHF.

The sample holds many counts of this clonotype. This chain links TRBV28 with TRBJ1-6; tentatively, D is TRBD1 (6 bases). The CDR3 totals 14 residues. Trimming pared 6 bases from V and 6 bases from J, leaving 12 bases between. Germline V gene data show CDR1 as MDHEN and CDR2 as SYDVKM. The CDR3 region has the DNA TGTGCCAGCAGGTCAGGGGACCTTAATTCACCCCTCCACTTT. This gives the protein CASRSGDLNSPLHF. The whole variable domain, remainder taken from reference TRBV28 and TRBJ1-6, is DVKVTQSSRYLVKRTGEKVFLECVQDMDHENMFWYRQDPGLGLRLIYFSYDVKMKEKGDIPEGYSVSREKKERFSLILESASTNQTSMYLCASRSGDLNSPLHFGNGTRLTVT.